This paragraph covers one T cell receptor (beta chain) sequence. Trimming removed 5 bases from V and 6 bases from J, with 11 bases in between. The CDR3 is 12 amino acids. CDR1 is PRHDT, CDR2 FYEKMQ, per germline (reference sequence). Investigators isolated RNA and reverse transcribed it into cDNA to act as the sequencing template. Sequencing was performed with immunoSEQ multiplex PCR; in TCRdb, only in-frame clones are kept and a portion is missing. The data hold around 100,000 clones, with 44% observed a single time. As for treatment: oral pan-JAK inhibitor, 5-10 mg twice daily. It was from alopecia areata patients that lesional scalp punch biopsies and peripheral blood were collected. The data belong to a study of CD8+ T cells in alopecia areata.

The chain links TRBV13 to TRBJ2-7, with a weak D call TRBD2 (6 bases). Sequenced material: CD8+ T cells sorted from blood, taken at week 24, from a patient treated with tofacitinib. The clonotype originates from a human donor with alopecia areata. As DNA, the CDR3 is TGTGCCAGCAGCGTAAACGGGGGCGAGCAGTACTTC. Protein sequence: CASSVNGGEQYF.